Sequencing of this T cell receptor (beta chain) was carried out in a study of blood T cell repertoires in COVID-19. About the research overall: Italy, Spain and the United States were the sources of the convalescent and acute COVID-19 samples. Sources were T cells, B-cell-depleted T cells, or PBMCs; the material itself was cDNA or gDNA.

Deletions cut 7 bases from V and 2 bases from J, with 12 bases between. The CDR3 runs to 15 residues. Germline CDR1 is MNHEY and CDR2 is SVGAGI. Study processing details: Amplification with reference gene primers provided the estimates of nucleated cell counts. Some clones are missing from TCRdb's copy, which holds only in-frame ones; the method was immunoSEQ multiplex PCR. V and J calls and clone size follow that table, whereas D and trimming were derived from the DNA. Found here are approximately 70,000 clones, under 90% of them singletons; the top ten hold roughly 11%. The sequenced sample was peripheral blood. The rearrangement links TRBV6-5 to TRBJ2-6; tentatively, D is TRBD1 (6 bases). The sequence derives from a man between 65 and 80 years old with active or convalescent COVID-19. The CDR3 nucleotides read TGTGCCAGCACCCAGGGGATCACTGGGGCCAACGTCCTGACTTTC. Its protein product is CASTQGITGANVLTF.